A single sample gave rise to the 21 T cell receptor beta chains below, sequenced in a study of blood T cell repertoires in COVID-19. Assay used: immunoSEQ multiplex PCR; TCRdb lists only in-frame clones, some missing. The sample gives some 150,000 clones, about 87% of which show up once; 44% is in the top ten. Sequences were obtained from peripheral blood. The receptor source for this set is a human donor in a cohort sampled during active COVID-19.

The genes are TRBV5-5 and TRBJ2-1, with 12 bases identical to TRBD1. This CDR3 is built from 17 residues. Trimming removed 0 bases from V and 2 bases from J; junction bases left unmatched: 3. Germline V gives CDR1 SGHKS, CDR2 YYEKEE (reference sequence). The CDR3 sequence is CASSLEGQGATYNEQFF. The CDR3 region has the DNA TGTGCCAGCAGCTTGGAGGGACAGGGGGCAACCTACAATGAGCAGTTCTTC.

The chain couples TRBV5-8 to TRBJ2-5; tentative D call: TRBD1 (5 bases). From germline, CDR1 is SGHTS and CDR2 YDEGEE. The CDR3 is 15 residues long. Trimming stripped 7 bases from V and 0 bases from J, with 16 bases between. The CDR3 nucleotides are TGTGCCAGCTTCTCCTTCGACAGAAACCAAGAGACCCAGTACTTC. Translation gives CASFSFDRNQETQYF.

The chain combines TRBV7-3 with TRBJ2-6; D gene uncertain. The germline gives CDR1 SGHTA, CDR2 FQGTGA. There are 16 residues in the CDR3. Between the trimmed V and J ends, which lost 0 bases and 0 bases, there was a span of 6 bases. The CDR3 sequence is CASSLTPNSGANVLTF. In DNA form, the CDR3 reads TGTGCCAGCAGCTTAACGCCTAACTCTGGGGCCAACGTCCTGACTTTC.

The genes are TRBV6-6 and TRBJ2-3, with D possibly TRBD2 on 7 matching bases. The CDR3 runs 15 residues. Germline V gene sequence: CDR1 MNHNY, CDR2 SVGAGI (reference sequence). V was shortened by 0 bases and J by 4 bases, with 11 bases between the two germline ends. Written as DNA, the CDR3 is TGTGCCAGCAGTTACTCGAGGGGGGGGGCAGATACGCAGTATTTT. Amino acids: CASSYSRGGADTQYF.

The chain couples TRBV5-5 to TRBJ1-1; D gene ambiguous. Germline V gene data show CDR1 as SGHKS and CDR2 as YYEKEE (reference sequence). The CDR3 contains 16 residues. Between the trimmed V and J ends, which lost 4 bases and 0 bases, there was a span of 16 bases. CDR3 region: CASSVSPGRMNTEAFF. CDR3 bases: TGTGCCAGCAGCGTATCCCCCGGGAGGATGAACACTGAAGCTTTCTTT. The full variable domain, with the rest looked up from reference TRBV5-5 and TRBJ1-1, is DAGVTQSPTHLIKTRGQQVTLRCSPISGHKSVSWYQQVLGQGPQFIFQYYEKEERGRGNFPDRFSARQFPNYSSELNVNALLLGDSALYLCASSVSPGRMNTEAFFGQGTRLTVV.

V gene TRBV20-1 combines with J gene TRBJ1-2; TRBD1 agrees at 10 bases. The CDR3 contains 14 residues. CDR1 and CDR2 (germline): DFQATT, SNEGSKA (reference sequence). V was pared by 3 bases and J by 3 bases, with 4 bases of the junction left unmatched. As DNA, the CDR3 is TGCAGTGCTAGTCACGGGACAGGGGACTATGGCTACACCTTC. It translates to CSASHGTGDYGYTF.

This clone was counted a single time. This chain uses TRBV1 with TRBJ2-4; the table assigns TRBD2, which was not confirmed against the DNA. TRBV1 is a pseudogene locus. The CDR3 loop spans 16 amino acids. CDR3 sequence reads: CTSSPQRGGSKNIQYF. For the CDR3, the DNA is TGCACCAGCAGCCCTCAGCGGGGGGGCTCCAAAAACATTCAGTACTTC.

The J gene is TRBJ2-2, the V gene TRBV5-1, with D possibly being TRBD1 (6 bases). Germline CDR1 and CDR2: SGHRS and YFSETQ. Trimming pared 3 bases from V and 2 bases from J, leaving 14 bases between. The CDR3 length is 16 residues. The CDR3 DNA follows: TGCGCCAGCAGCTCTGGCCGGACAGCTAACACCGGGGAGCTGTTTTTT. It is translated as CASSSGRTANTGELFF.

CDR3 in amino acids: CASRQGWVTEAFF. DNA of the CDR3: TGTGCCAGCCGACAGGGCTGGGTCACTGAAGCTTTCTTT. This chain joins TRBV19 and TRBJ1-1, with 7 bases matching TRBD1. The V gene's germline CDR1 is LNHDA and CDR2 SQIVND (reference sequence). The CDR3 sequence is 13 residues long. With V trimmed by 9 bases and J by 4 bases, 8 bases remained unmatched.

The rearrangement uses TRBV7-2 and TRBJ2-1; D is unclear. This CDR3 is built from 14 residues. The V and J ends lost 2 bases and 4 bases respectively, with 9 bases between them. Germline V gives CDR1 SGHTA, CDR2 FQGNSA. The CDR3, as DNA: TGTGCCAGCAGCTTATTGGCGGATTACAATGAGCAGTTCTTC. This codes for CASSLLADYNEQFF.

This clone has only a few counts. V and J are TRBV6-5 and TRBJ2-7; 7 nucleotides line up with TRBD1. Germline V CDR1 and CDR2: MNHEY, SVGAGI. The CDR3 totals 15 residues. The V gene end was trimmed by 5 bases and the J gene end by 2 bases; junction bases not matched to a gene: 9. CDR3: CASSLTGTAAYEQYV. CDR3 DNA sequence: TGTGCCAGCAGTCTAACCGGGACAGCCGCCTACGAGCAGTACGTC.

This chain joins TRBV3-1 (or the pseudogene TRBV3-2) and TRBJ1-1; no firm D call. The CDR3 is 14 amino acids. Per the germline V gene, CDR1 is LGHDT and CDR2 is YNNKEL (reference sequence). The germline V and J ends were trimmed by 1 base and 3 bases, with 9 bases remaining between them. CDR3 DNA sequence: TGTGCCAGCAGCCAAGCTTCGCGTTACACTGAAGCTTTCTTT. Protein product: CASSQASRYTEAFF.

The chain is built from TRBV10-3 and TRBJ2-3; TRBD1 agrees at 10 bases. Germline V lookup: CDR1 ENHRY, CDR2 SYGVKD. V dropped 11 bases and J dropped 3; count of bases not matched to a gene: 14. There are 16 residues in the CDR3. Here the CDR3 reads CAARTGGTSGTDTQYF. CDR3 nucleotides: TGTGCCGCTCGGACAGGGGGGACATCTGGGACAGATACGCAGTATTTT.

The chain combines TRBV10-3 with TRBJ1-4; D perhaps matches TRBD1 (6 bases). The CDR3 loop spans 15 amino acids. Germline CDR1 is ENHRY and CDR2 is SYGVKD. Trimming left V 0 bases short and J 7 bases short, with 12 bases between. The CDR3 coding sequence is TGTGCCATCAGTGAGTCGGTGGGGGCTGGTGAAAAACTGTTTTTT. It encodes CAISESVGAGEKLFF.

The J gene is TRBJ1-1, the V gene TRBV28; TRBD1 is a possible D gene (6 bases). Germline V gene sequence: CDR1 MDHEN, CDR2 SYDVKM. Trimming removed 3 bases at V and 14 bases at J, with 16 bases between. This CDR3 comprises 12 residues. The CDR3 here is CASSFPTGRLFF. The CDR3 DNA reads TGTGCCAGCAGTTTTCCCACAGGGAGACTCTTCTTT. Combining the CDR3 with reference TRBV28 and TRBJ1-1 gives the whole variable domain DVKVTQSSRYLVKRTGEKVFLECVQDMDHENMFWYRQDPGLGLRLIYFSYDVKMKEKGDIPEGYSVSREKKERFSLILESASTNQTSMYLCASSFPTGRLFFGQGTRLTVV.

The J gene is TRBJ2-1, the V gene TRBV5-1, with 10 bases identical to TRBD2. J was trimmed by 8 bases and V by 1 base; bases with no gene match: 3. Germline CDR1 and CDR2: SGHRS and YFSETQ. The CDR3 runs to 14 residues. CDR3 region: CASSLTSGTYEQFF. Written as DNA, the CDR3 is TGCGCCAGCAGCTTGACTAGCGGGACATATGAGCAGTTCTTC.

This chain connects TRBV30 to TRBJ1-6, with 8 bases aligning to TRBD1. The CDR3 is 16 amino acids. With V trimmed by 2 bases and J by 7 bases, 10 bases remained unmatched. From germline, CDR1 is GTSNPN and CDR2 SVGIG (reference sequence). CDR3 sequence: CAWSPQGGRYNSPLHF. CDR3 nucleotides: TGTGCCTGGAGTCCACAGGGGGGTAGATACAATTCACCCCTCCACTTT.

This CDR3 reads CASSIRGRTGDTEAFF. The CDR3 bases are TGTGCCAGCAGCATTAGAGGACGGACAGGGGATACTGAAGCTTTCTTT. The J gene is TRBJ1-1, the V gene TRBV21-1; the table's D call, TRBD1, was not checked against the DNA. TRBV21-1 is a pseudogene locus. This CDR3 region has 16 residues.

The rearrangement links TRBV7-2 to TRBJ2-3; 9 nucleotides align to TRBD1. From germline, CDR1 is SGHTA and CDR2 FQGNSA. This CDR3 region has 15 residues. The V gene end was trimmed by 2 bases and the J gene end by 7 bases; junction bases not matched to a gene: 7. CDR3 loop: CASSLWDRVENTQYF. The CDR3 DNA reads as TGTGCCAGCAGCTTATGGGACAGGGTAGAAAATACGCAGTATTTT. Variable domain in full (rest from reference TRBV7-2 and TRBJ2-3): GAGVSQSPSNKVTEKGKDVELRCDPISGHTALYWYRQSLGQGLEFLIYFQGNSAPDKSGLPSDRFSAERTGGSVSTLTIQRTQQEDSAVYLCASSLWDRVENTQYFGPGTRLTVL.

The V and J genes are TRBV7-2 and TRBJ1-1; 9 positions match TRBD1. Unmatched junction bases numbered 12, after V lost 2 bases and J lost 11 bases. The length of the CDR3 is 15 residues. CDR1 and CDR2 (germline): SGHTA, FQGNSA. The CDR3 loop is CASSLPRTGALWAFF. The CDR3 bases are TGTGCCAGCAGCTTACCAAGGACAGGGGCCCTGTGGGCTTTCTTT.

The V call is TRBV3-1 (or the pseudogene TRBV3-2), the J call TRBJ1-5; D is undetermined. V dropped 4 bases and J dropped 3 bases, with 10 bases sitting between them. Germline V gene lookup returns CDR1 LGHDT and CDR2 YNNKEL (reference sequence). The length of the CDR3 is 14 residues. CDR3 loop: CASSPSPYNQPQHF. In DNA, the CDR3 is TGTGCCAGCAGCCCTTCTCCGTACAATCAGCCCCAGCATTTT.